This T cell receptor beta chain came from a study of blood T cell repertoires in COVID-19. The wider study: Sites in the United States, Italy and Spain provided acute and convalescent COVID-19 samples. In each case, the material was cDNA or gDNA derived from T cells, B-cell-depleted T cells, or PBMCs.

Assay: immunoSEQ multiplex PCR; the TCRdb copy retains only in-frame clones and omits some. Found here are some 250,000 clones, around 80% of them singletons; the top ten hold 4.2%. The length of the CDR3 is 15 residues. Trimming took off 6 bases at V and 4 bases at J, with 18 bases between the two ends. Per the germline V gene, CDR1 is MNHEY and CDR2 is SVGAGI. Sequencing used peripheral blood. This TCR derives from a man in his 60s with acute or convalescent COVID-19. The genes are TRBV6-5 and TRBJ1-2; D is perhaps TRBD1 (6 bases). The CDR3 DNA is TGTGCCAGCAGGAGGGACCGGGACACTCTCTATGGCTACACCTTC. It encodes CASRRDRDTLYGYTF.